One and the same sample provided the 25 T cell receptor beta chains below, sequenced in a study of naive and memory T cell subsets. The beta constant-region primer was an equimolar mix of two oligonucleotides covering TRBC1 and TRBC2. TCRdb re-derived calls from the UMI-ligation and nested PCR reads in MiXCR, one entry per CDR3 protein. The profile shows some 36,000 distinct CDR3 sequences, roughly 15% of them singletons. Sequencing input: effector memory CD4+ T cells from blood. Subset denoted: effector memory, CD45RA- CD27-. The receptors were gathered from a human donor in good health.

The chain is built from TRBV6-1 and TRBJ1-1, with D maybe TRBD1 (5 bases). The CDR3 totals 15 residues. Trimming shortened V by 5 bases and J by 0 bases, and 13 bases separated the two germline ends. Per germline, CDR1 MNHNS and CDR2 SASEGT. The CDR3 sequence: CASSSGLHMNTEAFF. CDR3 DNA sequence: TGTGCCAGCAGTTCGGGACTGCACATGAACACTGAAGCTTTCTTT.

The table lists this clonotype with a few counts. The chain uses TRBV20-1 and TRBJ2-3; 10 bases align to TRBD2. CDR3 length: 15 amino acids. Germline V gives CDR1 DFQATT, CDR2 SNEGSKA (reference sequence). V shed 4 bases, J shed 6 bases, and the junction held 10 bases outside the gene matches. CDR3 residues: CSATGRTSGGDTQYF. The DNA of the CDR3 is TGCAGTGCTACCGGACGGACTAGCGGAGGGGATACGCAGTATTTT.

This chain links TRBV5-6 with TRBJ1-1; the match to TRBD1 covers 7 bases. There are 14 residues in the CDR3. CDR1 and CDR2 (germline): SGHDT, YYEEEE. J was trimmed by 0 bases and V by 4 bases; bases with no gene match: 3. DNA of the CDR3: TGTGCCAGCAGCGTGGGACAGATGAACACTGAAGCTTTCTTT. This translates into CASSVGQMNTEAFF.

This chain connects TRBV30 to TRBJ2-5; 8 bases are a match to TRBD2. In germline, CDR1 is GTSNPN, CDR2 SVGIG (reference sequence). Trimming at V came to 3 bases and at J to 2 bases, leaving 2 bases not matched to a gene. The CDR3 loop spans 13 amino acids. CDR3 DNA: TGTGCCTGGAGCGGGGGGGGGCAAGAGACCCAGTACTTC. It translates to CAWSGGGQETQYF.

This clonotype was seen more than once but under ten times. The chain is built from TRBV25-1 and TRBJ2-1, with 9 nucleotides matching TRBD1. The CDR3 has 13 amino acids. Germline CDR1 is MGHDK and CDR2 is SYGVNS. Losses at the gene ends were 10 bases for V and 6 bases for J; bases not matched to a gene: 7. CDR3: CANDRGTGNEQFF. Written as DNA, the CDR3 is TGTGCCAACGACAGGGGGACGGGCAATGAGCAGTTCTTC. Using reference TRBV25-1 and TRBJ2-1 for the parts outside the CDR3, the full variable domain is EADIYQTPRYLVIGTGKKITLECSQTMGHDKMYWYQQDPGMELHLIHYSYGVNSTEKGDLSSESTVSRIRTEHFPLTLESARPSHTSQYLCANDRGTGNEQFFGPGTRLTVL.

This clonotype was seen a handful of times. CDR3 region: CAISESSGLDTEAFF. DNA for the CDR3: TGTGCCATCAGTGAGTCCTCAGGCCTGGACACTGAAGCTTTCTTT. The chain combines TRBV10-3 with TRBJ1-1; D gene unclear. Per germline, CDR1 ENHRY and CDR2 SYGVKD. Trimming took off 0 bases at V and 3 bases at J, with 11 bases between the two ends. This CDR3 contains 15 residues.

This clonotype appeared many times. The rearrangement links TRBV7-8 to TRBJ1-4; tentative D call: TRBD1 (5 bases). Trimming removed 4 bases from V and 3 bases from J, with 15 bases in between. The germline V gene encodes CDR1 SGHVS and CDR2 FQNEAQ. CDR3 length equals 16 residues. The CDR3 DNA follows: TGTGCCAGCAGCTCAGGGTCTGTGACAGCTAATGAAAAACTGTTTTTT. Translating it yields CASSSGSVTANEKLFF.

This clonotype has a count of ten or more. The rearrangement uses TRBV19 and TRBJ2-1; 10 nucleotides agree with TRBD2. Germline CDR1 and CDR2: LNHDA and SQIVND (reference sequence). J lost 5 bases, V lost 4 bases, and 14 bases had no gene match. There are 18 residues in the CDR3. The CDR3 nucleotides are TGTGCCAGTAGTAATCGGTTGAGGAGCGGGAGGGCCCACAATGAGCAGTTCTTC. Translating gives CASSNRLRSGRAHNEQFF.

This clonotype has only a few counts. The chain combines TRBV19 with TRBJ2-7; 9 nucleotides agree with TRBD1. This CDR3 is 14 amino acids long. CDR1 and CDR2 (germline): LNHDA, SQIVND (reference sequence). Trimming removed 4 bases from V and 2 bases from J; junction bases left unmatched: 3. The CDR3 spells CASSNTGGTYEQYF. The CDR3 nucleotides read TGTGCCAGTAGTAATACAGGGGGCACCTACGAGCAGTACTTC.

This clonotype was counted only a few times. The gene calls are TRBV6-2 or TRBV6-3 and TRBJ1-5; the D gene is possibly TRBD1 (5 bases). Germline lookup yields CDR1 MNHEY and CDR2 SVGEGT. Trimming removed 6 bases at V and 0 bases at J, with 15 bases between. This CDR3 has 16 residues. In DNA form, the CDR3 reads TGTGCCAGCAGCCCTCAGGGCTACCTTAGCAATCAGCCCCAGCATTTT. It specifies CASSPQGYLSNQPQHF.

This clonotype was detected only a few times. DNA of the CDR3: TGTGCCAGCAGTGGCCGACTAGCCGATTACAATGAGCAGTTCTTC. Encoded protein: CASSGRLADYNEQFF. The rearrangement uses TRBV6-4 and TRBJ2-1; 7 bases are a match to TRBD2. Looked up from germline, CDR1 is MRHNA and CDR2 is SNTAGT. The CDR3 totals 15 residues. The J segment lost 4 bases and the V segment lost 4 bases, leaving 7 bases of the junction unmatched.

The sample holds a few counts of this clonotype. V usage is TRBV5-4 and J usage is TRBJ2-3; the match to TRBD2 covers 8 bases. V was pared by 4 bases and J by 0 bases, with 1 base of the junction left unmatched. CDR1 and CDR2 (germline): SGHNT, YYREEE (reference sequence). This CDR3 is built from 14 residues. CDR3 in amino acids: CASSGTRSTDTQYF. CDR3 in DNA: TGTGCCAGCAGCGGGACTAGAAGCACAGATACGCAGTATTTT.

This clonotype appeared a few times. The CDR3 loop is CASGMTENTEAFF. The CDR3 DNA follows: TGTGCCAGCGGGATGACAGAGAACACTGAAGCTTTCTTT. The J gene is TRBJ1-1, the V gene TRBV6-2 or TRBV6-3; D perhaps matches TRBD1 (5 bases). This CDR3 spans 13 amino acids. Per the germline V gene, CDR1 is MNHEY and CDR2 is SVGEGT. Deletions cut 8 bases from V and 1 base from J, with 11 bases between.

The table lists this clonotype with a few counts. The chain links TRBV12-5 to TRBJ2-2; D is possibly TRBD2 (5 bases). The CDR3 sequence is 17 residues long. Trimming took off 4 bases at V and 3 bases at J, with 18 bases between the two ends. Per the germline V gene, CDR1 is LGHNT and CDR2 is FRNRAP. The chain's CDR3 is CASGSPLREPYTGELFF. The CDR3 nucleotides read TGTGCTAGTGGTTCCCCCTTGAGGGAGCCCTACACCGGGGAGCTGTTTTTT.

This clonotype was detected only a few times. This chain uses TRBV14 with TRBJ1-1; D not resolved. Trimming pared 0 bases from V and 7 bases from J, leaving 15 bases between. CDR1 and CDR2 (germline): SGHDN, FVKESK. The CDR3 has 15 amino acids. DNA for the CDR3: TGTGCCAGCAGCCAAGATTTGCAGGTCGGGGTTGAAGCTTTCTTT. It is translated as CASSQDLQVGVEAFF.

The J gene is TRBJ2-2, the V gene TRBV21-1; the table's D call TRBD1 went unverified against the DNA. TRBV21-1 is a listed pseudogene. This CDR3 is 13 amino acids long. The chain's CDR3 is CAGAGIHAGELFF. The CDR3 DNA follows: TGTGCCGGGGCGGGGATCCATGCCGGGGAGCTGTTTTTT.

This clonotype was observed a few times. The rearrangement links TRBV12-3 or TRBV12-4 to TRBJ1-1, with 7 bases matching TRBD1. The CDR3 extends over 15 amino acids. The V gene end was trimmed by 5 bases and the J gene end by 5 bases; junction bases not matched to a gene: 11. The CDR3 DNA is TGTGCCAGCAGTCGTCGACAGGGCCAAAGGACTGAAGCTTTCTTT. It specifies CASSRRQGQRTEAFF.

The chain uses TRBV2 and TRBJ1-4, with D possibly being TRBD1 (5 bases). The CDR3 has 11 residues. Looked up from germline, CDR1 is SNHLY and CDR2 is FYNNEI. Trimming shortened V by 10 bases and J by 5 bases, and 8 bases separated the two germline ends. The chain's CDR3 is CATGLNEKLFF. The CDR3 DNA is TGTGCCACGGGGCTGAATGAAAAACTGTTTTTT.

This sequence joins TRBV18 and TRBJ1-5, with D possibly matching TRBD1 (5 bases). Trimming took off 3 bases at V and 6 bases at J, with 15 bases between the two ends. The germline V gene encodes CDR1 KGHSH and CDR2 LQKENI. The CDR3 runs 15 residues. The CDR3 loop is CASSPNRGGGQPQHF. In nucleotides, the CDR3 is TGTGCCAGCTCACCGAACCGCGGGGGAGGTCAGCCCCAGCATTTT.

Regarding this clonotype: This CDR3 fails to terminate in the conserved phenylalanine or tryptophan, so it likely reflects a read error. No DNA is shown, since the ends of the CDR3 on it are uncertain; the CDR3 is the one TCRdb lists. The CDR3 sequence: CASSSGTGVYNEQGC. The gene calls are TRBV12-3 or TRBV12-4 and TRBJ2-1; the table assigns TRBD1, which was not confirmed against the DNA. The CDR3 extends over 15 residues, inclusive of both ends.

This chain connects TRBV15 to TRBJ2-7, with a tentative D call TRBD2 (5 bases). CDR1 and CDR2 (germline): LNHNV, YYDKDF (reference sequence). This CDR3 comprises 12 residues. V was pared by 4 bases and J by 4 bases, with 8 bases between. CDR3: CATSMGRYEQYF. CDR3 in DNA: TGTGCCACCAGCATGGGGAGATACGAGCAGTACTTC.

The table lists this clonotype with a few counts. The rearrangement joins TRBV6-5 to TRBJ2-7, with 9 bases identical to TRBD2. Unmatched junction bases numbered 10, after V lost 0 bases and J lost 4 bases. Germline lookup yields CDR1 MNHEY and CDR2 SVGAGI. This CDR3 has 17 amino acids. The CDR3 DNA follows: TGTGCCAGCAGTTACTCGGGCGGTAGCGGGAGCTTTTACGAGCAGTACTTC. This translates into CASSYSGGSGSFYEQYF.

This clonotype was counted only a few times. CDR3 bases: TGTGCCAGTCTTGGACATAACTTGGAAGGCTACACCTTC. It codes for CASLGHNLEGYTF. The chain carries TRBV19 and TRBJ1-2; a possible D gene is TRBD1 (5 bases). Germline values: CDR1 LNHDA, CDR2 SQIVND (reference sequence). The CDR3 contains 13 residues. V lost 8 bases and J 8 bases, leaving 18 bases between the germline ends.

The V and J genes are TRBV7-9 and TRBJ2-1; D could derive from TRBD1 or TRBD2 (5 bases each). CDR1 SEHNR and CDR2 FQNEAQ come from the germline V gene (reference sequence). Trimming cost V 4 bases and J 8 bases, with 27 bases left between them. This CDR3 is 18 amino acids long. CDR3: CASSSGTDRRKPLHEQFF. The DNA of the CDR3 is TGTGCCAGCAGCTCTGGGACGGACCGGCGAAAGCCCCTCCATGAGCAGTTCTTC.

This clonotype was observed at least ten times. The chain uses TRBV5-1 and TRBJ2-7; D might be TRBD2 (6 bases). Germline assignment: CDR1 SGHRS and CDR2 YFSETQ. The CDR3 is 15 amino acids. V was cut by 4 bases and J by 2 bases, with 16 bases left in between. The CDR3 DNA follows: TGCGCCAGCAGCCCCGAGCCTAGCGCGACCTACGAGCAGTACTTC. Amino acid sequence: CASSPEPSATYEQYF.